The clone carrying this T cell receptor beta chain was seen a few times. Preparing the TCRbeta library involved the use of unique molecular identifiers. TCRdb re-derived calls from the PCR reads in MiXCR, one entry per CDR3 protein. This table has around 340,000 distinct CDR3 sequences, more than 10% appearing once. The data were taken from a study of T-cell reconstitution after alpha-beta-depleted transplantation in children. V gave up 0 bases and J gave up 0 bases; unmatched junction bases: 5. This CDR3 comprises 16 residues. CDR1 and CDR2 (germline): SGHRS, YFSETQ. Sequenced material: PBMCs, taken from the stem cell graft. This receptor was taken from a human donor who donated a stem cell graft to a child with Fanconi anemia. This chain joins TRBV5-1 and TRBJ1-1, with 7 bases identical to TRBD1. The DNA for the CDR3 is TGCGCCAGCAGCTTGGAGACGGGACAGTTGAACACTGAAGCTTTCTTT. Translating it yields CASSLETGQLNTEAFF. The complete variable domain, with remaining parts taken from reference TRBV5-1 and TRBJ1-1, reads KAGVTQTPRYLIKTRGQQVTLSCSPISGHRSVSWYQQTPGQGLQFLFEYFSETQRNKGNFPGRFSGRQFSNSRSEMNVSTLELGDSALYLCASSLETGQLNTEAFFGQGTRLTVV.